Below are 21 T cell receptor beta chains sequenced from a single sample in a study of blood T cell repertoires in COVID-19. Profiling relied on immunoSEQ multiplex PCR, and the TCRdb table lists in-frame clones only, not all of them. The table records around 430,000 clones, around 87% of them present only once. Material for sequencing was PBMCs or T cells enriched from blood (not recorded which). The receptors here all came from a woman aged 45-60 years who had recovered from COVID-19.

The chain is built from TRBV5-6 and TRBJ2-7; possible D gene TRBD1, 5 bases. V was shortened by 6 bases and J by 5 bases, with 15 bases between the two germline ends. The CDR3 totals 13 residues. CDR1 and CDR2 (germline): SGHDT, YYEEEE. CDR3 nucleotides: TGTGCCAGCATGGGTGTGATCAGGGACGAGCAGTACTTC. This sequence encodes CASMGVIRDEQYF.

J is TRBJ2-5 and V is TRBV27; 9 nucleotides agree with TRBD2. This CDR3 spans 16 amino acids. Germline-derived CDR1 and CDR2 are MNHEY and SMNVEV (reference sequence). The V segment lost 3 bases and the J segment 1 base; nucleotides outside the gene matches: 6. The chain's CDR3 is CASSLKRRGGQETQYF. CDR3 DNA sequence: TGTGCCAGCAGTTTGAAAAGGCGGGGGGGCCAAGAGACCCAGTACTTC.

Points on this clone: This sample also contains other DNA sequences that code for the same CDR3. The V call is TRBV28, the J call TRBJ2-7; 10 bases map to TRBD1. V lost 4 bases to trimming and J lost 1 base; unmatched junction nucleotides: 7. The CDR3 contains 16 residues. Germline CDR1 MDHEN, CDR2 SYDVKM. DNA for the CDR3: TGTGCCAGCAGTTCCGCACCGGGACAGGGGTCCTACGAGCAGTACTTC. This translates into CASSSAPGQGSYEQYF. The full variable domain, completed using reference TRBV28 and TRBJ2-7, is DVKVTQSSRYLVKRTGEKVFLECVQDMDHENMFWYRQDPGLGLRLIYFSYDVKMKEKGDIPEGYSVSREKKERFSLILESASTNQTSMYLCASSSAPGQGSYEQYFGPGTRLTVT.

The chain couples TRBV11-2 to TRBJ2-7; TRBD1 matches at 9 bases. Germline CDR1 reads SGHAT; CDR2 reads FQNNGV. Germline trimming cut 0 bases from V and 4 bases from J; bases unmatched to any gene: 19. CDR3 length equals 20 residues. The CDR3 spells CASSLEPGQGGSVSLYEQYF. The CDR3 bases are TGTGCCAGCAGCTTAGAACCGGGACAGGGAGGGTCGGTGTCGTTGTACGAGCAGTACTTC.

The chain combines TRBV6-5 with TRBJ1-1; no clear D gene. V dropped 7 bases and J dropped 2 bases, with 11 bases sitting between them. The length of the CDR3 is 13 residues. The germline V gene encodes CDR1 MNHEY and CDR2 SVGAGI. CDR3 sequence reads: CASNRVVNTEAFF. DNA of the CDR3: TGTGCCAGCAATCGTGTTGTTAACACTGAAGCTTTCTTT.

Worth noting for this clone: The same CDR3 can be traced to other DNA sequences in this sample. The rearrangement joins TRBV7-9 to TRBJ2-1; TRBD2 is a possible D gene (7 bases). Germline CDR1 and CDR2: SEHNR and FQNEAQ (reference sequence). CDR3 length equals 14 residues. Trimming removed 0 bases from V and 6 bases from J, with 9 bases in between. The CDR3 region is CASSLAGGLNEQFF. CDR3 coding DNA: TGTGCCAGCAGCTTAGCGGGGGGGCTCAATGAGCAGTTCTTC.

The DNA of the CDR3 is TGTGCCATCAGTGAGTCGACTAGTTGGGAGACCCAGTACTTC. Its protein is CAISESTSWETQYF. The chain combines TRBV10-3 with TRBJ2-5, with D possibly matching TRBD2 (6 bases). Trimming cost V 0 bases and J 5 bases, with 10 bases left between them. There are 14 residues in the CDR3. Germline CDR1 and CDR2: ENHRY and SYGVKD.

The J gene is TRBJ1-5, the V gene TRBV4-1; 7 bases are a match to TRBD1. CDR3 length: 19 amino acids. The germline CDR1 and CDR2 sequences are MGHRA and YSYEKL. Trimming at V came to 5 bases and at J to 1 base, leaving 17 bases not matched to a gene. This chain's CDR3 is CASSESVGGGWSSNQPQHF. CDR3 nucleotide sequence: TGCGCCAGCAGCGAAAGCGTAGGGGGCGGCTGGTCGAGCAATCAGCCCCAGCATTTT.

The chain combines TRBV5-1 with TRBJ1-6; D is perhaps TRBD1 (5 bases). Germline V gene data show CDR1 as SGHRS and CDR2 as YFSETQ. The V end lost 3 bases, the J end lost 7 bases, and 20 bases lay between the germline ends. This CDR3 has 17 residues. This CDR3 reads CASSSGDGGMRNSPLHF. Here the CDR3 DNA reads TGCGCCAGCAGCTCGGGGGACGGAGGGATGCGGAATTCACCCCTCCACTTT.

This sequence joins TRBV29-1 and TRBJ1-1; a possible D gene is TRBD1 (6 bases). The V end lost 6 bases, the J end lost 0 bases, and 17 bases lay between the germline ends. Looked up from germline, CDR1 is SQVTM and CDR2 is ANQGSEA. The CDR3 is 15 amino acids. The CDR3 bases are TGCAGCGTAGCACAGGGTCGGTTAGTGAACACTGAAGCTTTCTTT. Its protein is CSVAQGRLVNTEAFF.

The gene calls are TRBV5-1 and TRBJ2-5, with D perhaps TRBD1 (5 bases). The V end lost 0 bases, the J end lost 4 bases, and 10 bases lay between the germline ends. The CDR3 has 14 residues. From germline, CDR1 is SGHRS and CDR2 YFSETQ. CDR3 nucleotide sequence: TGCGCCAGCAGCTTGGAGGGGTTGGGAGAGACCCAGTACTTC. Its protein product is CASSLEGLGETQYF. Together with reference TRBV5-1 and TRBJ2-5, the CDR3 gives the full variable domain: KAGVTQTPRYLIKTRGQQVTLSCSPISGHRSVSWYQQTPGQGLQFLFEYFSETQRNKGNFPGRFSGRQFSNSRSEMNVSTLELGDSALYLCASSLEGLGETQYFGPGTRLLVL.

This sequence joins TRBV12-2 and TRBJ1-2; the tabulated D call, TRBD1, remains unverified against the DNA. TRBV12-2 is labeled a pseudogene. This CDR3 contains 15 residues. CDR3 amino acids: CASRLAGVFSYGYTF. CDR3 coding DNA: TGTGCAAGTCGCTTAGCAGGGGTTTTCTCCTATGGCTACACCTTC.

The CDR3 bases are TGTGCCAGCAGTTTCTTTACAGCAGCACGGCCCCAGCATTTT. Protein product: CASSFFTAARPQHF. This sequence joins TRBV28 and TRBJ1-5; D is uncertain. From germline, CDR1 is MDHEN and CDR2 SYDVKM. V was clipped by 3 bases and J by 9 bases, with 15 bases between them. The CDR3 has 14 amino acids.

The rearrangement uses TRBV6-1 and TRBJ2-1, with TRBD2 identical over 9 bases. The junction had 5 bases not matched to a gene; V was cut back by 1 base and J by 4 bases. Germline CDR1 MNHNS, CDR2 SASEGT. The CDR3 has 16 amino acids. The CDR3 sequence is CASSEGLAGSYNEQFF. DNA of the CDR3: TGTGCCAGCAGTGAAGGGCTAGCGGGGAGTTACAATGAGCAGTTCTTC.

The chain links TRBV6-1 to TRBJ2-1; TRBD1 agrees at 10 bases. The junction had 4 bases not matched to a gene; V was cut back by 2 bases and J by 3 bases. This CDR3 has 16 residues. Germline loops: CDR1 MNHNS, CDR2 SASEGT. The CDR3 coding sequence is TGTGCCAGCAGTGAACCAGGACAGGGGGTCTACAATGAGCAGTTCTTC. Its protein is CASSEPGQGVYNEQFF.

V and J are TRBV5-8 and TRBJ2-2; tentative D call: TRBD1 (5 bases). The V end lost 0 bases, the J end lost 10 bases, and 10 bases lay between the germline ends. This CDR3 spans 13 amino acids. CDR1 and CDR2 (germline): SGHTS, YDEGEE. Here the CDR3 reads CASSLAAQAELFF. CDR3 coding DNA: TGTGCCAGCAGCTTGGCCGCACAGGCGGAGCTGTTTTTT.

The gene calls are TRBV11-2 and TRBJ2-7; 8 bases match TRBD2. The CDR3 runs to 14 residues. Germline lookup yields CDR1 SGHAT and CDR2 FQNNGV. Trimming cost V 4 bases and J 3 bases; bases outside gene matches: 5. CDR3 residues: CASSSSGGGYEQYF. CDR3 nucleotide sequence: TGTGCCAGCAGCTCCAGCGGGGGTGGCTACGAGCAGTACTTC.

The chain carries TRBV11-2 and TRBJ2-6, with a tentative D call TRBD1 (6 bases). This CDR3 region has 16 residues. The germline V and J ends were trimmed by 4 bases and 0 bases, with 10 bases remaining between them. Germline CDR1 reads SGHAT; CDR2 reads FQNNGV. The DNA of the CDR3 is TGTGCCAGCAGCTCAACAGGGATCTCTGGGGCCAACGTCCTGACTTTC. Encoded protein: CASSSTGISGANVLTF.

J is TRBJ2-3 and V is TRBV18; 7 nucleotides align to TRBD1. The CDR3 consists of 17 residues. V was clipped by 3 bases and J by 2 bases; unmatched bases: 11. Germline V lookup: CDR1 KGHSH, CDR2 LQKENI. The CDR3 DNA follows: TGTGCCAGCTCACCTACCGGGACAGTAAGATTCACAGATACGCAGTATTTT. Its translation: CASSPTGTVRFTDTQYF. Full variable domain (remainder filled in from reference TRBV18 and TRBJ2-3): NAGVMQNPRHLVRRRGQEARLRCSPMKGHSHVYWYRQLPEEGLKFMVYLQKENIIDESGMPKERFSAEFPKEGPSILRIQQVVRGDSAAYFCASSPTGTVRFTDTQYFGPGTRLTVL.

This clone was detected only once. J is TRBJ2-1 and V is TRBV6-5; TRBD2 agrees at 10 bases. Trimming removed 2 bases from V and 7 bases from J; junction bases left unmatched: 5. This CDR3 contains 15 residues. Germline lookup yields CDR1 MNHEY and CDR2 SVGAGI. This chain's CDR3 is CASSYTPSGGNEQFF. The DNA of the CDR3 is TGTGCCAGCAGTTACACACCTAGCGGGGGAAATGAGCAGTTCTTC.

The genes are TRBV7-9 and TRBJ1-1, with a possible D match to TRBD1 (6 bases). The CDR3 covers 17 residues. V was shortened by 2 bases and J by 7 bases, with 23 bases between the two germline ends. Germline assignment: CDR1 SEHNR and CDR2 FQNEAQ (reference sequence). In DNA, the CDR3 is TGTGCCAGCAGCTTAATGGGGGCCGGGTATCTATTTGATGAAGCTTTCTTT. It specifies CASSLMGAGYLFDEAFF.